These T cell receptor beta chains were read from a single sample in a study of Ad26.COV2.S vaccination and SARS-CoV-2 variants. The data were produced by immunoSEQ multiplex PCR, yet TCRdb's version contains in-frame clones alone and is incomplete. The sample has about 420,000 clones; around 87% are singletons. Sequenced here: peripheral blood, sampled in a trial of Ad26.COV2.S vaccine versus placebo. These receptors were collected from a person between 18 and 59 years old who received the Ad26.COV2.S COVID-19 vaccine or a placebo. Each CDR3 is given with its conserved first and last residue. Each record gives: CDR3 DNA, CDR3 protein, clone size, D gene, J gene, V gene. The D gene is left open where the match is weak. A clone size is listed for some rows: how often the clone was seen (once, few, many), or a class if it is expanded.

TGTGCCAGCAGTTACTCACAGGGAGTCGACTACGAGCAGTACTTC CASSYSQGVDYEQYF NA NA TRBJ2-7 TRBV6-5
TGTGCCAGCAGCTTACCAAGGCGGGGCGCGAACACCGGGGAGCTGTTTTTT CASSLPRRGANTGELFF NA NA TRBJ2-2 TRBV7-2
TGCGCCAGCAGCCAAGATGGCACCAATTACAATGAGCAGTTCTTC CASSQDGTNYNEQFF NA NA TRBJ2-1 TRBV4-1
TGTGCCAGCTCACCTAGGGACAGGGGTGTATCACCCCTCCACTTT CASSPRDRGVSPLHF once TRBD1 TRBJ1-6 TRBV18
TGTGCCAGCAGCCGTAGCGGGGGGGCCGGGTACGAGCAGTACTTC CASSRSGGAGYEQYF once TRBD2 TRBJ2-7 TRBV7-3
TGTGCCAGTAGTCCCTCGACGACCGCGGGCTACACCTTC CASSPSTTAGYTF NA NA TRBJ1-2 TRBV19
TGCGCCAGCAGCACCGCCGGGACAGCGTACGAGCAGTACTTC CASSTAGTAYEQYF few TRBD1 TRBJ2-7 TRBV5-1
TGTGCCAGCAGTGAAAGGGCAGGGACGGGCAATCAGCCCCAGCATTTT CASSERAGTGNQPQHF NA NA TRBJ1-5 TRBV2
TGTGCCACCAGCAGTTCGAGGGGAACTAATTCACCCCTCCACTTT CATSSSRGTNSPLHF NA NA TRBJ1-6 TRBV15
TGTGCCAGCAGTTTAAGGCAGATAAGCACAGATACGCAGTATTTT CASSLRQISTDTQYF NA NA TRBJ2-3 TRBV27
TGTGCCAGTAGTATTACCAGGTCTTACGAGCAGTACTTC CASSITRSYEQYF NA NA TRBJ2-7 TRBV19
TGTGCCAGCAGTTACACTAGTACAGGTTCAGCTGAAGCTTTCTTT CASSYTSTGSAEAFF NA NA TRBJ1-1 TRBV6-5
TGTGCCAGCAGCTTAGCCCATTTAGCGGGGGGAGAGACCCAGTACTTC CASSLAHLAGGETQYF NA TRBD2 TRBJ2-5 TRBV11-2
TGTGCCTGGAGTGCCCGATATGGCTACACCTTC CAWSARYGYTF NA NA TRBJ1-2 TRBV30
TGTGCCAGCAGCTTCGGTATGGGGGACACTGAAGCTTTCTTT CASSFGMGDTEAFF NA NA TRBJ1-1 TRBV7-3
TGCAGTGCTAGTATCAGCAACTACAATGAGCAGTTCTTC CSASISNYNEQFF NA NA TRBJ2-1 TRBV20-1
TGTGCCAGCAGTTCCTCCGGGGACAGGGATCAGCCCCAGCATTTT CASSSSGDRDQPQHF few TRBD1 TRBJ1-5 TRBV7-2
TGTGCCAGCAGGTGGCGGCTGCTATCCTACGAGCAGTACTTC CASRWRLLSYEQYF NA NA TRBJ2-7 TRBV2
TGTGCCAGCAGCCATCGACGGGCCGGGGGGGCGCCAAGCACAGATACGCAGTATTTT CASSHRRAGGAPSTDTQYF NA TRBD2 TRBJ2-3 TRBV11-2
TGTGCCAGCAGTCAGACGGGGCTCCAAGAGACCCAGTACTTC CASSQTGLQETQYF NA NA TRBJ2-5 TRBV6-5
TGTGCCAGCAGCACAAGGACAGGTCAGCCCCAGCATTTT CASSTRTGQPQHF NA TRBD1 TRBJ1-5 TRBV3-1/TRBV3-2
TGTGCCACCAGCAGAGATGCCGGGCCCTCCTACGAGCAGTACTTC CATSRDAGPSYEQYF NA NA TRBJ2-7 TRBV15
TGTGCCAGCAGTGAAGTGGACAGATACACTGAAGCTTTCTTT CASSEVDRYTEAFF NA NA TRBJ1-1 TRBV6-1
TGCGCCAGCAGCCCGGGTGGGACCGGGGAGCTGTTTTTT CASSPGGTGELFF NA NA TRBJ2-2 TRBV10-1
TGTGCCAGCAGCTTAGAGGGAGGGGCGACTTCTAGGGGCTATGGCTACACCTTC CASSLEGGATSRGYGYTF NA NA TRBJ1-2 TRBV7-2
TGTGCCACCAGCAGAGATGCGCAGGGCTCTGGAAACACCATATATTTT CATSRDAQGSGNTIYF NA NA TRBJ1-3 TRBV15
TGTGCCAGTAGAGGGGCTAGCGGGGGAACCGGGGAGCTGTTTTTT CASRGASGGTGELFF few TRBD2 TRBJ2-2 TRBV19
TGTGCCAGCAGCCCCCGGTCCGGTTCCTACAATGAGCAGTTCTTC CASSPRSGSYNEQFF NA NA TRBJ2-1 TRBV14
TGTGCCTGGAGTGTAGGGGGTGGCTACACCTTC CAWSVGGGYTF few NA TRBJ1-2 TRBV30
TGCGCCAGCAGCCACCCCGCAAGGAGCTACACCTTC CASSHPARSYTF NA NA TRBJ1-2 TRBV4-3